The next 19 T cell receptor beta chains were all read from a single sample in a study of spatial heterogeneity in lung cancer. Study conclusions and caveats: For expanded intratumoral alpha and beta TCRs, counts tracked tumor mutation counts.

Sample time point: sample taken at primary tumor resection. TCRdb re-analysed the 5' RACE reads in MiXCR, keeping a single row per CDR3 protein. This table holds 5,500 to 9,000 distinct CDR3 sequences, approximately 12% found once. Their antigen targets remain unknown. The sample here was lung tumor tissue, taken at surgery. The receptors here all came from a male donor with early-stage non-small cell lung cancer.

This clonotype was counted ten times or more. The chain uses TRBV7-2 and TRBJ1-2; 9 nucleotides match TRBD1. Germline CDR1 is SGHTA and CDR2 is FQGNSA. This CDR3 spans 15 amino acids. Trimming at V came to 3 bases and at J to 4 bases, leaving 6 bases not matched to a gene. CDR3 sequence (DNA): TGTGCCAGCAGCTTCGGGACAGGGCTCGGCTATGGCTACACCTTC. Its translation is CASSFGTGLGYGYTF. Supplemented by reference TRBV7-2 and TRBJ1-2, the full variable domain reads GAGVSQSPSNKVTEKGKDVELRCDPISGHTALYWYRQSLGQGLEFLIYFQGNSAPDKSGLPSDRFSAERTGGSVSTLTIQRTQQEDSAVYLCASSFGTGLGYGYTFGSGTRLTVV.

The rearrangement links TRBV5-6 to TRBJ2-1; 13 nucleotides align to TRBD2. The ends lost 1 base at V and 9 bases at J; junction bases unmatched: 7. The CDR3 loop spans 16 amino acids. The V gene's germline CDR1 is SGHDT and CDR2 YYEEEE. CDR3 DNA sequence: TGTGCCAGCAGCTTGTCCCCGGGACTAGCGGGGATTGAGCAGTTCTTC. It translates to CASSLSPGLAGIEQFF.

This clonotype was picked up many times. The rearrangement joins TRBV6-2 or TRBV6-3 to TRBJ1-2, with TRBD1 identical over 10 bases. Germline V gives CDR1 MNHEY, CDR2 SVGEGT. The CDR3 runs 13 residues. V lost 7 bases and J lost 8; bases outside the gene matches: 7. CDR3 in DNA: TGTGCCAGCAACGACAGGGGGCTTAGCGGCTACACCTTC. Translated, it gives CASNDRGLSGYTF.

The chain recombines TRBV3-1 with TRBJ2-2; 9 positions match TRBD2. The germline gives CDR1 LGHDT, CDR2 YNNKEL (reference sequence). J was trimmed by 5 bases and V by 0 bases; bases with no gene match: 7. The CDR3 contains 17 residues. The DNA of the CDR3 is TGTGCCAGCAGCCAAGACCAGGGGCTAGCGGGGACCGGGGAGCTGTTTTTT. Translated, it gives CASSQDQGLAGTGELFF.

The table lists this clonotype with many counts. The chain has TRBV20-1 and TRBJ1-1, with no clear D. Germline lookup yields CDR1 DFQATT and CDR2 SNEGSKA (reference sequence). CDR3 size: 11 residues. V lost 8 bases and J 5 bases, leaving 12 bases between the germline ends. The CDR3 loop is CSLSRVTEAFF. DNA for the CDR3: TGCAGTCTTAGTCGGGTGACTGAAGCTTTCTTT.

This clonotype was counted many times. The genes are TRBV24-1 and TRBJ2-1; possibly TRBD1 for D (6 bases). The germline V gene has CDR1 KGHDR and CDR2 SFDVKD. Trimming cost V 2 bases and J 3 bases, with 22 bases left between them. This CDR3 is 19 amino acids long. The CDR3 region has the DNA TGTGCCACCAGTGATTACAGGGTTCAGAGATTTGGGAGCTACAATGAGCAGTTCTTC. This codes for CATSDYRVQRFGSYNEQFF.

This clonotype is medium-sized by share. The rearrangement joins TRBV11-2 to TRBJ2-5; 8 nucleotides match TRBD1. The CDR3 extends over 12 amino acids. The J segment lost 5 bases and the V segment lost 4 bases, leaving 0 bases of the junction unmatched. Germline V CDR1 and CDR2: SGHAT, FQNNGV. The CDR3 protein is CASSWDRETQYF. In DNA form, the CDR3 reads TGTGCCAGCAGCTGGGACAGGGAGACCCAGTACTTC. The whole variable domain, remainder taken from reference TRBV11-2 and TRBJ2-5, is EAGVAQSPRYKIIEKRQSVAFWCNPISGHATLYWYQQILGQGPKLLIQFQNNGVVDDSQLPKDRFSAERLKGVDSTLKIQPAKLEDSAVYLCASSWDRETQYFGPGTRLLVL.

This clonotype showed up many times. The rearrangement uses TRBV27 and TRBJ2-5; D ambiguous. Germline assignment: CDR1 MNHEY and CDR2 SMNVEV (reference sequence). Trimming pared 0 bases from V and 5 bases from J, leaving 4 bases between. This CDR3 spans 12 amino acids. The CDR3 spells CASSLSLETQYF. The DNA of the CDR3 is TGTGCCAGCAGTTTATCCCTGGAGACCCAGTACTTC.

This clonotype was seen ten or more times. CDR3 bases: TGTGCCAGCTCACCGAGTGAGGAGCTGTTTTTT. Translating it yields CASSPSEELFF. V is TRBV18 and J is TRBJ2-2; no clear D. The CDR3 loop spans 11 amino acids. Germline assignment: CDR1 KGHSH and CDR2 LQKENI. V was cut by 3 bases and J by 10 bases, with 6 bases left in between. Filled out from reference TRBV18 and TRBJ2-2, the complete variable domain reads NAGVMQNPRHLVRRRGQEARLRCSPMKGHSHVYWYRQLPEEGLKFMVYLQKENIIDESGMPKERFSAEFPKEGPSILRIQQVVRGDSAAYFCASSPSEELFFGEGSRLTVL.

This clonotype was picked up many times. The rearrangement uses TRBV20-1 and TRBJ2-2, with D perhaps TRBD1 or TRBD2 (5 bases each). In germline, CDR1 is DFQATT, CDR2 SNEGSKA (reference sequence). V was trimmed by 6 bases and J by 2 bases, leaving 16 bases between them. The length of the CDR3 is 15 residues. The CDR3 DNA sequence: TGCAGTGCAGGTACCGGGACCGGAAACACCGGGGAGCTGTTTTTT. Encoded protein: CSAGTGTGNTGELFF.

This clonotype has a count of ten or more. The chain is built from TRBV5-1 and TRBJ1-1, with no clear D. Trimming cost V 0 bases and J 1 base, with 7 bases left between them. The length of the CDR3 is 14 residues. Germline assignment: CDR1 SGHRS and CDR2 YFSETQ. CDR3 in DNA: TGCGCCAGCAGCTTGGGACGGACGAACACTGAAGCTTTCTTT. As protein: CASSLGRTNTEAFF.

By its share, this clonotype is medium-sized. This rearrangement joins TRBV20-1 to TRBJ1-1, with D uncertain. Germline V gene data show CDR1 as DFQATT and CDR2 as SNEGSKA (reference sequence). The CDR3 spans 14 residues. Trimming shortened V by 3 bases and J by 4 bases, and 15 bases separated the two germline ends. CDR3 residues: CSASPPGRGTEAFF. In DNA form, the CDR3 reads TGCAGTGCTAGCCCCCCTGGACGGGGCACTGAAGCTTTCTTT.

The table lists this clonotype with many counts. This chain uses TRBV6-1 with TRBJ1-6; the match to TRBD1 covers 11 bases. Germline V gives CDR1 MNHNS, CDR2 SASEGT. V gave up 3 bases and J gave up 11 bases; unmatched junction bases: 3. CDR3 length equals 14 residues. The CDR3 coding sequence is TGTGCCAGCAGTGATGGGACAGGGGGGACACCCCTCCACTTT. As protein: CASSDGTGGTPLHF.

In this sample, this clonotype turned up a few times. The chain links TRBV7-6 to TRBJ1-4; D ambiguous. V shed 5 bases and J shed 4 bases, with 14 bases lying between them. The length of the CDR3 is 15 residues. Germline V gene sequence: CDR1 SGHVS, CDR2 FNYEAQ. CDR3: CASSPRPIDNEKLFF. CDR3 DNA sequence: TGTGCCAGCAGCCCCCGACCAATCGATAATGAAAAACTGTTTTTT.

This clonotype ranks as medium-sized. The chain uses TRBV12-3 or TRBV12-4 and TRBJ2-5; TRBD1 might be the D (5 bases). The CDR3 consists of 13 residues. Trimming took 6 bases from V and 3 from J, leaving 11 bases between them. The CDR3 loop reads CASRRQGKETQYF. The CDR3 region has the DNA TGTGCCAGCAGAAGGCAGGGAAAAGAGACCCAGTACTTC.

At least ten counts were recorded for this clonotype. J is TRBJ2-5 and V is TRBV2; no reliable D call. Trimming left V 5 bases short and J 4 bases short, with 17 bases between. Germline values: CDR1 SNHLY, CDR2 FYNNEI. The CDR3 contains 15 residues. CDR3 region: CASSSYIPPRETQYF. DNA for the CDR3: TGTGCCAGCAGTTCCTATATACCCCCTCGAGAGACCCAGTACTTC.

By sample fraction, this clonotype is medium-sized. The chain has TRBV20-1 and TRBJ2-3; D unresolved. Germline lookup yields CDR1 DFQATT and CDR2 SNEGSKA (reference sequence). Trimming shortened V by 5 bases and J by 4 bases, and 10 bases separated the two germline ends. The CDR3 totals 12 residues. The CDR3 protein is CSARGPADTQYF. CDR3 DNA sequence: TGCAGTGCTCGCGGACCGGCAGATACGCAGTATTTT.

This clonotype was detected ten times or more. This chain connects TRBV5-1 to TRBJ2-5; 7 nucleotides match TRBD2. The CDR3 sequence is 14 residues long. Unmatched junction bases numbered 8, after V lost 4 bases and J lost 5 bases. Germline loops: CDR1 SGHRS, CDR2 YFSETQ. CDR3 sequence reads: CASSTSGIGETQYF. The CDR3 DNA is TGCGCCAGCAGCACAAGCGGGATAGGGGAGACCCAGTACTTC.

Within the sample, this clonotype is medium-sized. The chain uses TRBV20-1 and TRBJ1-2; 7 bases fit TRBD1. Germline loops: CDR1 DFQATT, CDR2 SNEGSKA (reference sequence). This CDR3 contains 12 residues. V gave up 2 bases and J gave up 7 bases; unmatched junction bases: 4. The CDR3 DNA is TGCAGTGCTAGATCCGGGACAGCTGGCTACACCTTC. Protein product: CSARSGTAGYTF.